This T cell receptor beta chain was retrieved from a study of shared clonotypes between healthy human individuals. Across the whole study: Three plates were used per donor for CD4 naive, three for CD4 memory, two for CD8 naive and one for CD8 memory. Regarding the study as a whole: Only a few donors were included, so the genetic and exposure-history diversity represented was limited. Memory subsets generally showed smaller estimated richness than naive subsets did.

Germline-derived CDR1 and CDR2 are MGHDK and SYGVNS. This CDR3 has 11 residues. V lost 9 bases to trimming and J lost 3 bases; unmatched junction nucleotides: 2. Naivety among CD8 cells was defined by CD45RO negativity and positive CCR7 selection, thereby excluding terminally differentiated effector memory CD45RA+ cells. With respect to this clone: Its antigen remains unidentified. Additional DNA sequences in this sample encode the identical CDR3.

Per sorted-subset replicate PCR, input was approximately 200 ng DNA, representing tens of thousands of T cell genomes. TCRdb keeps only in-frame clones here, not all; method: immunoSEQ multiplex PCR. This sample has around 1.9 million clones, with over 85% found just once. The specimen sequenced was naive CD8+ T cells from PBMCs. This clonotype was sampled from a man aged 18 to 30 in good health. Some clones in this sample may be carry-over from other donors' samples. This chain joins TRBV25-1 and TRBJ2-7; 7 bases agree with TRBD1. CDR3 nucleotides: TGTGCCAGTCGGGACAGCTACGAGCAGTACTTC. This sequence encodes CASRDSYEQYF.